Shown below are 28 T cell receptor beta chains from a single sample sequenced in a study of vaccination effects on CD4 cells after COVID-19. For these TCRs, the target antigens are not known. TCRdb's copy holds only in-frame clones and misses some; the assay was immunoSEQ multiplex PCR. The sample includes about 68,000 clones, under 90% seen only once; the top ten take 12%. Expansion of antigen-specific CD4+ T cells with viral peptide pools was carried out by the ViraFEST assay before sequencing. After roughly 10 days in culture, the CD4+ T cells were isolated. Previously uninfected by SARS-CoV-2, the vaccine recipients also showed negative nucleocapsid antibodies. Sequences were derived from CD4+ T cells from PBMCs cultured with SARS-CoV-2 spike peptides, sampled before COVID-19 vaccination. These receptors were collected from a human donor who received a COVID-19 vaccine.

The rearrangement links TRBV6-1 to TRBJ2-5; a possible D gene is TRBD1 (5 bases). The germline V and J ends were trimmed by 4 bases and 1 base, with 19 bases remaining between them. Germline CDR1 and CDR2: MNHNS and SASEGT. The CDR3 runs 17 residues. The CDR3 nucleotides are TGTGCCAGCAGTGGGGTGAAGTGGGCAGGGCCCCAAGAGACCCAGTACTTC. Its translation: CASSGVKWAGPQETQYF.

Only a few counts were recorded for this clone. The chain employs TRBV29-1 and TRBJ1-1, with D possibly being TRBD1 (6 bases). This CDR3 has 12 amino acids. V was clipped by 3 bases and J by 5 bases, with 10 bases between them. Germline assignment: CDR1 SQVTM and CDR2 ANQGSEA. CDR3 residues: CSVDPGATEAFF. As DNA, the CDR3 is TGCAGCGTTGACCCGGGGGCTACTGAAGCTTTCTTT.

The V call is TRBV18, the J call TRBJ1-2; perhaps TRBD1 as D (6 bases). This CDR3 region has 12 residues. V shed 6 bases and J shed 7 bases, with 12 bases lying between them. Germline V gives CDR1 KGHSH, CDR2 LQKENI. CDR3 DNA: TGTGCCAGCTCCCTCAGGGGTTCTGGCTACACCTTC. Its protein product is CASSLRGSGYTF.

The V gene is TRBV24-1, the J gene TRBJ2-1; 8 positions match TRBD2. Trimming removed 3 bases from V and 0 bases from J; junction bases left unmatched: 3. This CDR3 region has 16 residues. Germline V gene sequence: CDR1 KGHDR, CDR2 SFDVKD. CDR3 bases: TGTGCCACCAGTGATCGGGGGGGCGTCTCCTACAATGAGCAGTTCTTC. Its translation: CATSDRGGVSYNEQFF.

The chain joins TRBV6-1 to TRBJ2-2; D could derive from TRBD1 or TRBD2 (5 bases each). Germline lookup yields CDR1 MNHNS and CDR2 SASEGT. CDR3 length equals 15 residues. Trimming took 2 bases from V and 6 from J, leaving 13 bases between them. As DNA, the CDR3 is TGTGCCAGCAGTGAATGGGGGACCCTCTCCGGGGAGCTGTTTTTT. It translates to CASSEWGTLSGELFF.

The chain has TRBV5-1 and TRBJ2-5, with TRBD1 matching over 9 bases. This CDR3 comprises 14 residues. Germline V gives CDR1 SGHRS, CDR2 YFSETQ. Trimming cost V 3 bases and J 4 bases; bases outside gene matches: 4. This chain's CDR3 is CASSSGQGGETQYF. The CDR3 DNA reads TGCGCCAGCAGCTCGGGACAGGGAGGAGAGACCCAGTACTTC.

This clone was counted once. The CDR3 loop reads CASSLGAYEQYV. CDR3 in DNA: TGTGCCAGCAGTTTGGGAGCATACGAGCAGTACGTC. J is TRBJ2-7 and V is TRBV28; D possibly corresponds to TRBD2 (5 bases). The CDR3 consists of 12 residues. V dropped 3 bases and J dropped 4 bases, with 7 bases sitting between them. The V gene's germline CDR1 is MDHEN and CDR2 SYDVKM.

CDR3: CASSPSRQGLNEKLFF. The CDR3 DNA follows: TGTGCCAGCTCACCAAGTAGGCAGGGGTTAAATGAAAAACTGTTTTTT. The rearrangement joins TRBV18 to TRBJ1-4; D perhaps matches TRBD1 (6 bases). The V end was cut by 2 bases, the J end by 5 bases, with 15 bases between. There are 16 residues in the CDR3. Germline loops: CDR1 KGHSH, CDR2 LQKENI.

The J gene is TRBJ1-2, the V gene TRBV14; D unresolved. Trimming cost V 1 base and J 4 bases, with 13 bases left between them. The CDR3 consists of 15 residues. The germline V gene has CDR1 SGHDN and CDR2 FVKESK. The CDR3: CASSQVVGVRYGYTF. The CDR3 DNA reads as TGTGCCAGCAGCCAAGTCGTCGGGGTCCGCTATGGCTACACCTTC.

This clone showed up just a few times. The V gene is TRBV5-1, the J gene TRBJ2-2; D not resolved. Germline V lookup: CDR1 SGHRS, CDR2 YFSETQ. The CDR3 runs 14 residues. The V gene lost 4 bases and the J gene lost 0 bases, with 7 bases spanning the gap. The CDR3 is CASSLTTNTGELFF. CDR3 DNA: TGCGCCAGCAGCCTGACAACGAACACCGGGGAGCTGTTTTTT.

This chain connects TRBV19 to TRBJ2-6; D unclear. Trimming stripped 5 bases from V and 0 bases from J, with 5 bases between. CDR1 is LNHDA and CDR2 is SQIVND in the germline V gene (reference sequence). This CDR3 has 14 amino acids. CDR3 sequence reads: CASSVRSGANVLTF. The CDR3 DNA sequence: TGTGCCAGTAGTGTGCGCTCTGGGGCCAACGTCCTGACTTTC.

Regarding this clone: The junction departs from germline at one end; a sequencing error may be responsible. The chain uses TRBV12-5 and TRBJ1-2, with unresolved D. Germline V gene lookup returns CDR1 LGHNT and CDR2 FRNRAP. This CDR3 is built from 12 residues. The CDR3 is CASGLGRSGYTF. Here the CDR3 DNA reads TGTGCTAGTGGGTTGGGAAGATCCGGCTACACCTTC.

This clone occurred once. The CDR3 sequence: CASSRTGVTGELFF. In DNA, the CDR3 is TGTGCCAGCAGTAGGACAGGGGTCACCGGGGAGCTGTTTTTT. The rearrangement uses TRBV11-2 and TRBJ2-2, with 9 bases aligning to TRBD1. The CDR3 contains 14 residues. Trimming removed 6 bases from V and 4 bases from J; junction bases left unmatched: 3. Germline V CDR1 and CDR2: SGHAT, FQNNGV.

The V gene is TRBV7-2, the J gene TRBJ1-6; 7 bases align to TRBD1. CDR1 SGHTA and CDR2 FQGNSA come from the germline V gene. This CDR3 has 13 amino acids. The J segment lost 10 bases and the V segment lost 5 bases, leaving 5 bases of the junction unmatched. The CDR3 DNA reads as TGTGCCAGCAGCCTGCGACAGGGCTCACCCCTCCACTTT. It yields the protein CASSLRQGSPLHF.

The DNA of the CDR3 is TGTGCCAGCAGCGACCGAGACAGCTTAGGCTACACCTTC. This encodes CASSDRDSLGYTF. V is TRBV5-4 and J is TRBJ1-2; maybe TRBD1 (5 bases). From germline, CDR1 is SGHNT and CDR2 YYREEE (reference sequence). The V end was cut by 4 bases, the J end by 8 bases, with 15 bases between. This CDR3 has 13 amino acids.

In its sample, this clone was seen a few times. This chain joins TRBV6-5 and TRBJ1-5; possible D gene TRBD1, 5 bases. The CDR3 is 13 residues long. V was pared by 7 bases and J by 3 bases, with 10 bases between. Germline values: CDR1 MNHEY, CDR2 SVGAGI. CDR3 loop: CASTRGFNQPQHF. The DNA for the CDR3 is TGTGCCAGCACTAGGGGATTCAATCAGCCCCAGCATTTT.

V and J are TRBV5-5 and TRBJ1-4, with D unclear. Germline CDR1 and CDR2: SGHKS and YYEKEE (reference sequence). The CDR3 totals 15 residues. Trimming stripped 2 bases from V and 7 bases from J, with 15 bases between. CDR3 sequence (DNA): TGTGCCAGCAGCTTAGTGCCACGCGGTGGTGAAAAACTGTTTTTT. Translated: CASSLVPRGGEKLFF.

The chain recombines TRBV27 with TRBJ1-6; D may be TRBD1 (5 bases). The V gene lost 8 bases and the J gene lost 14 bases, with 19 bases spanning the gap. CDR3 length: 13 residues. Looked up from germline, CDR1 is MNHEY and CDR2 is SMNVEV (reference sequence). The CDR3 sequence is CASHEFRDHTLHF. The CDR3 DNA reads as TGTGCCAGCCATGAATTCAGGGATCACACCCTCCACTTT.

This clone was observed a handful of times. This chain links TRBV18 with TRBJ2-7; no reliable D call. The germline V gene encodes CDR1 KGHSH and CDR2 LQKENI. V shed 8 bases and J shed 3 bases, with 2 bases lying between them. This CDR3 has 9 amino acids. The CDR3 loop reads CASGYEQYV. The CDR3 DNA reads TGTGCCAGCGGCTACGAGCAGTACGTC.

Of note for this clone: Other DNA sequences from this sample encode an identical CDR3 as well. V is TRBV18 and J is TRBJ1-1; D unclear. This CDR3 is built from 13 residues. V lost 3 bases and J 1 base, leaving 6 bases between the germline ends. Germline assignment: CDR1 KGHSH and CDR2 LQKENI. The CDR3 is CASSPSGNTEAFF. The CDR3 DNA reads TGTGCCAGCTCACCGAGCGGGAACACTGAAGCTTTCTTT.

V gene TRBV3-1 (or the pseudogene TRBV3-2) combines with J gene TRBJ2-5; 10 bases are shared with TRBD2. The CDR3 is 19 residues long. Looked up from germline, CDR1 is LGHDT and CDR2 is YNNKEL (reference sequence). J lost 2 bases, V lost 2 bases, and 14 bases had no gene match. CDR3 sequence: CASSQLRSSGGPNQETQYF. CDR3 bases: TGTGCCAGCAGCCAACTTAGGTCTAGCGGGGGCCCCAATCAAGAGACCCAGTACTTC.

The V and J genes are TRBV7-8 and TRBJ1-4; the D gene is possibly TRBD1 (6 bases). Germline loops: CDR1 SGHVS, CDR2 FQNEAQ. The V end was cut by 4 bases, the J end by 3 bases, with 12 bases between. The CDR3 contains 15 residues. The CDR3 coding sequence is TGTGCCAGCAGCTCCACAGGGCTACCTAATGAAAAACTGTTTTTT. Translated: CASSSTGLPNEKLFF.

The genes are TRBV6-5 and TRBJ2-3; D not resolved. V dropped 6 bases and J dropped 5 bases, with 15 bases sitting between them. Germline V lookup: CDR1 MNHEY, CDR2 SVGAGI. The CDR3 loop spans 14 amino acids. The CDR3 DNA is TGTGCCAGCAGCAGTCTCATCGATATAGATACGCAGTATTTT. It translates to CASSSLIDIDTQYF.

The V gene is TRBV7-9, the J gene TRBJ2-7, with TRBD1 matching 9 bases. Germline trimming cut 3 bases from V and 5 bases from J; bases unmatched to any gene: 5. Per the germline V gene, CDR1 is SEHNR and CDR2 is FQNEAQ (reference sequence). CDR3 length: 14 amino acids. This CDR3 reads CASSFSGTGNEQYV. CDR3 sequence (DNA): TGTGCCAGCAGCTTCTCCGGGACAGGGAACGAGCAGTACGTC.

A single count supports this clone. This chain connects TRBV9 to TRBJ1-6; 8 nucleotides match TRBD1. The CDR3 is 16 residues long. Germline-derived CDR1 and CDR2 are SGDLS and YYNGEE. With 3 bases clipped from V and 10 bases from J, the junction kept 12 bases outside the gene matches. The CDR3 DNA reads as TGTGCCAGCAGCGACCGGACAGGGAGTGAAGGCTCACCCCTCCACTTT. This codes for CASSDRTGSEGSPLHF.

V gene TRBV5-6 combines with J gene TRBJ2-5; D may correspond to TRBD1 or TRBD2 (6 bases each). CDR1 SGHDT and CDR2 YYEEEE come from the germline V gene. This CDR3 is 15 amino acids long. V lost 4 bases and J lost 5, with 18 bases in between. The CDR3 region is CASSAGHPMVETQYF. The CDR3 region has the DNA TGTGCCAGCAGCGCGGGACACCCGATGGTGGAGACCCAGTACTTC.

The V gene is TRBV5-4, the J gene TRBJ2-3; D might be TRBD1 or TRBD2, each matching 5 bases. Trimming left V 4 bases short and J 4 bases short, with 16 bases between. This CDR3 spans 15 amino acids. Germline V gene data show CDR1 as SGHNT and CDR2 as YYREEE (reference sequence). CDR3 loop: CASSPDWGGSDTQYF. In DNA, the CDR3 is TGTGCCAGCAGCCCTGACTGGGGCGGGTCAGATACGCAGTATTTT.

The chain carries TRBV5-1 and TRBJ2-1; 11 bases map to TRBD1. Losses at the gene ends were 4 bases for V and 2 bases for J; bases not matched to a gene: 2. CDR1 and CDR2 from the germline V gene are SGHRS and YFSETQ. This CDR3 contains 15 residues. The CDR3 sequence: CASSPGQGAYNEQFF. The CDR3 nucleotides are TGCGCCAGCAGCCCGGGACAGGGGGCCTACAATGAGCAGTTCTTC.